The 2 T cell receptor beta chains in this list originate from one sample, sequenced in a study of neurological immune-mediated disorders. TCRdb independently ran MiXCR on the 5' RACE reads; one entry per CDR3 protein. This table has about 30,000 distinct CDR3 sequences, roughly 15% appearing once. The sample consisted of PBMCs. The receptors stem from a man between 65 and 85 years old in good health.

This clonotype occurred many times. V and J are TRBV5-1 and TRBJ2-3; possibly TRBD1 or TRBD2 for D (5 bases each). The CDR3 is 15 residues long. Germline V gives CDR1 SGHRS, CDR2 YFSETQ. Trimming stripped 3 bases from V and 0 bases from J, with 11 bases between. CDR3 region: CASSSLGDSTDTQYF. The CDR3 bases are TGCGCCAGCAGCTCTCTGGGGGACAGCACAGATACGCAGTATTTT. The full variable domain, with the rest looked up from reference TRBV5-1 and TRBJ2-3, is KAGVTQTPRYLIKTRGQQVTLSCSPISGHRSVSWYQQTPGQGLQFLFEYFSETQRNKGNFPGRFSGRQFSNSRSEMNVSTLELGDSALYLCASSSLGDSTDTQYFGPGTRLTVL.

The chain carries TRBV28 and TRBJ2-7; TRBD1 is a possible D gene (6 bases). The CDR3 sequence is 14 residues long. Germline V CDR1 and CDR2: MDHEN, SYDVKM. V was cut by 10 bases and J by 6 bases, with 22 bases left in between. This CDR3 reads CAIRPERTVREQYF. The CDR3 DNA reads TGTGCCATCAGGCCGGAGCGGACAGTCCGCGAGCAGTACTTC.